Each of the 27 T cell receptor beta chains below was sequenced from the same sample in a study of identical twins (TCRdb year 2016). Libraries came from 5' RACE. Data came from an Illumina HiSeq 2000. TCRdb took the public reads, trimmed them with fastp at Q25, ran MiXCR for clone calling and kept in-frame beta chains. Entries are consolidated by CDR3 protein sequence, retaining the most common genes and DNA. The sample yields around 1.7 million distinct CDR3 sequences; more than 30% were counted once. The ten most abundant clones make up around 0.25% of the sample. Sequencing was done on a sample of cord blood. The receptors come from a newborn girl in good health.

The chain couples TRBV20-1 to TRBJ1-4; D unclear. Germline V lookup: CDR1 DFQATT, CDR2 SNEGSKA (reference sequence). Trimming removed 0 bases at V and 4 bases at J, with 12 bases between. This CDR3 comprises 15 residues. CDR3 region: CSAREYNQLNEKLFF. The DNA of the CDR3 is TGCAGTGCTAGAGAATACAACCAACTTAATGAAAAACTGTTTTTT.

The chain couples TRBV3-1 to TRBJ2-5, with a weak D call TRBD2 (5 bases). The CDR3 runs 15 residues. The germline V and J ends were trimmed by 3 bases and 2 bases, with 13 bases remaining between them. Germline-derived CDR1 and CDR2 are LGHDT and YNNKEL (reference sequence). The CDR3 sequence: CASSQPGISQETQYF. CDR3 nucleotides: TGTGCCAGCAGCCAGCCCGGGATTAGTCAAGAGACCCAGTACTTC.

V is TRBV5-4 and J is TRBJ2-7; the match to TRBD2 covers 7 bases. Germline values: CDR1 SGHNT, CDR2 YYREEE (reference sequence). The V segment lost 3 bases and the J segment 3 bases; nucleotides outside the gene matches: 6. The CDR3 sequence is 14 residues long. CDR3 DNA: TGTGCCAGCAGCTCCCGGGACTACTACTACGAGCAGTACTTC. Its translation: CASSSRDYYYEQYF. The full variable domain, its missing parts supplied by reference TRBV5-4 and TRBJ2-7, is ETGVTQSPTHLIKTRGQQVTLRCSSQSGHNTVSWYQQALGQGPQFIFQYYREEENGRGNFPPRFSGLQFPNYSSELNVNALELDDSALYLCASSSRDYYYEQYFGPGTRLTVT.

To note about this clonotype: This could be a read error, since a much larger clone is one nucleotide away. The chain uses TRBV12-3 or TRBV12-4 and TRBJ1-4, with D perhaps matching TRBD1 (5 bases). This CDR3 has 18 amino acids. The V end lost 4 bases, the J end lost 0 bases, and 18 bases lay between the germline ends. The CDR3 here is CASSSGFRREATNEKLFF. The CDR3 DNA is TGTGCCAGCAGTTCTGGGTTTCGCAGGGAGGCAACTAATGAAAAACTGTTTTTT.

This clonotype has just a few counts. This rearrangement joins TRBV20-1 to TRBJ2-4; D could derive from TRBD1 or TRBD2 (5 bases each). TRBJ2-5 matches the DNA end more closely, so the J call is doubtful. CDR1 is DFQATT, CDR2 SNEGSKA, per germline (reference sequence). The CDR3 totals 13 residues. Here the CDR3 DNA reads TGCAGTGCCCCACCGGTCGGGGCAGAGACCCAGTACTTC. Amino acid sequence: CSAPPVGAETQYF.

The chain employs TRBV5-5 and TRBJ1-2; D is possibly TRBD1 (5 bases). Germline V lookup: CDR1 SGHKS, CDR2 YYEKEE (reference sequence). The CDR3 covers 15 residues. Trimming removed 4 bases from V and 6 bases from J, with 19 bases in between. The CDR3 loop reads CASSVLGIGADGYTF. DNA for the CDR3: TGTGCCAGCAGCGTCCTAGGAATAGGGGCGGATGGCTACACCTTC. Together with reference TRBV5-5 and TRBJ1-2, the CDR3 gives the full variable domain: DAGVTQSPTHLIKTRGQQVTLRCSPISGHKSVSWYQQVLGQGPQFIFQYYEKEERGRGNFPDRFSARQFPNYSSELNVNALLLGDSALYLCASSVLGIGADGYTFGSGTRLTVV.

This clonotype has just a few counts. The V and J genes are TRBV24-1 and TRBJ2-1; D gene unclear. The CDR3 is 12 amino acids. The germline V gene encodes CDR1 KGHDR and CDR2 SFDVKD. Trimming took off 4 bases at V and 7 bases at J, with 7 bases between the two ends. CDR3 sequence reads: CATSDQQNEQFF. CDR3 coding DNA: TGTGCCACCAGTGACCAGCAGAATGAGCAGTTCTTC.

The CDR3 DNA is TGTGCCAGCAGCACCTTAGCGGGAGTCTTCGAGCAGTACTTC. Encoded protein: CASSTLAGVFEQYF. This rearrangement joins TRBV6-2 or TRBV6-3 to TRBJ2-7; TRBD2 matches at 9 bases. Germline CDR1 is MNHEY and CDR2 is SVGEGT. The CDR3 covers 14 residues. J lost 6 bases, V lost 6 bases, and 9 bases had no gene match.

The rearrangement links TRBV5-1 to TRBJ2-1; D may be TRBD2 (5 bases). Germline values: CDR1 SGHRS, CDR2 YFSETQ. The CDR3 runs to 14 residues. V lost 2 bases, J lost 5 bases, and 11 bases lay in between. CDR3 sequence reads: CASSFTGMNNEQFF. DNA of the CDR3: TGCGCCAGCAGCTTCACGGGAATGAACAATGAGCAGTTCTTC.

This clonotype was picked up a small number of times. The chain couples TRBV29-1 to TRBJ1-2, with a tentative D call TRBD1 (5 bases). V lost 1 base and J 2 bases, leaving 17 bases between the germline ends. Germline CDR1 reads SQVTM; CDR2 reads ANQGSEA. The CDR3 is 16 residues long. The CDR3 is CSVEAGWGPLNYGYTF. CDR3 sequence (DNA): TGCAGCGTTGAAGCGGGGTGGGGCCCCCTCAACTATGGCTACACCTTC.

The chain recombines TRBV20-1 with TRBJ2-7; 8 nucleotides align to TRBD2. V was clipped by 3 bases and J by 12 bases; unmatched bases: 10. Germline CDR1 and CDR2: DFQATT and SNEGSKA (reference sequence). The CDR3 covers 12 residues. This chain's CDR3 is CSASRRGTSSYF. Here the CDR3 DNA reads TGCAGTGCTAGCCGTAGAGGGACTAGTTCGTACTTC.

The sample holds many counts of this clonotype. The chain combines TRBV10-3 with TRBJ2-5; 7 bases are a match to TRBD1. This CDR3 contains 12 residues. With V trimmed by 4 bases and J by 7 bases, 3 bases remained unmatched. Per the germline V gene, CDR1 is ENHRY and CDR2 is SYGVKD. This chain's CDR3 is CAISGQGGTQYF. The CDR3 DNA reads TGTGCCATCAGTGGACAGGGCGGGACCCAGTACTTC.

The CDR3 reads CASSLGAGGANYGYTF. The CDR3 nucleotides read TGTGCCAGCAGTTTAGGGGCAGGGGGAGCTAACTATGGCTACACCTTC. This chain links TRBV12-3 or TRBV12-4 with TRBJ1-2, with TRBD1 matching over 7 bases. The CDR3 sequence is 16 residues long. Germline trimming cut 1 base from V and 0 bases from J; bases unmatched to any gene: 5.

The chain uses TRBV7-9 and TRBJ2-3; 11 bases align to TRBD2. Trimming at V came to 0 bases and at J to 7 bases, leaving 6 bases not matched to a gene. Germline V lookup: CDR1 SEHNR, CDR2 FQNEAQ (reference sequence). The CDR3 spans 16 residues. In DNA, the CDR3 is TGTGCCAGCAGCTTAGCGACTAGCGGGGTCAAACATACGCAGTATTTT. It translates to CASSLATSGVKHTQYF. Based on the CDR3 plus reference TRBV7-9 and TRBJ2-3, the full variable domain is DTGVSQNPRHKITKRGQNVTFRCDPISEHNRLYWYRQTLGQGPEFLTYFQNEAQLEKSRLLSDRFSAERPKGSFSTLEIQRTEQGDSAMYLCASSLATSGVKHTQYFGPGTRLTVL.

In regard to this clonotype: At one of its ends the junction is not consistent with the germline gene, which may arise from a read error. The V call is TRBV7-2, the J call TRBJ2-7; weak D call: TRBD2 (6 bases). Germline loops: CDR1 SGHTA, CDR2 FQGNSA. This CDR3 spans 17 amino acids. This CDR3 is CANSLVGGQFSYWEQYF. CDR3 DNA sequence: TGTGCCAACAGCTTAGTGGGGGGTCAATTCTCCTACTGGGAGCAGTACTTC.

For the CDR3, the DNA is TGTGCCAGCAGCCAAGATATCGGTGTCTACGAGCAGTACTTC. The encoded protein is CASSQDIGVYEQYF. J is TRBJ2-4 and V is TRBV3-1; D unresolved. The DNA end is more similar to TRBJ2-7, so the J call may be wrong. Germline V CDR1 and CDR2: LGHDT, YNNKEL (reference sequence). The CDR3 is made up of 14 amino acids.

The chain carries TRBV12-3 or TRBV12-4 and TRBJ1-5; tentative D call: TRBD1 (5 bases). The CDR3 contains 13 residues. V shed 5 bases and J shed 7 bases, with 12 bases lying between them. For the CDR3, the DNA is TGTGCCAGCAGTCAAGAGGGGTGGCAGCCCCAGCATTTT. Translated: CASSQEGWQPQHF.

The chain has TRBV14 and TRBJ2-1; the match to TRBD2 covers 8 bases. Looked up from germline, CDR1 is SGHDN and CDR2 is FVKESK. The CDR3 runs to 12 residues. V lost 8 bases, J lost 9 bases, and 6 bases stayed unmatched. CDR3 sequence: CASGKLAGEQFF. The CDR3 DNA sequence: TGTGCCAGCGGGAAGCTAGCGGGTGAGCAGTTCTTC. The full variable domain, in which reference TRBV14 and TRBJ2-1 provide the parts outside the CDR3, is EAGVTQFPSHSVIEKGQTVTLRCDPISGHDNLYWYRRVMGKEIKFLLHFVKESKQDESGMPNNRFLAERTGGTYSTLKVQPAELEDSGVYFCASGKLAGEQFFGPGTRLTVL.

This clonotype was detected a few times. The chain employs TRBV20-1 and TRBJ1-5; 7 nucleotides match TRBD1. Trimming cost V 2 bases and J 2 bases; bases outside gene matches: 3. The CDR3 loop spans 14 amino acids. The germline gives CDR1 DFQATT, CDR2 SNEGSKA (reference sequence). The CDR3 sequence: CSARKGAGNQPQHF. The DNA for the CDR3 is TGCAGTGCTAGAAAGGGGGCCGGCAATCAGCCCCAGCATTTT.

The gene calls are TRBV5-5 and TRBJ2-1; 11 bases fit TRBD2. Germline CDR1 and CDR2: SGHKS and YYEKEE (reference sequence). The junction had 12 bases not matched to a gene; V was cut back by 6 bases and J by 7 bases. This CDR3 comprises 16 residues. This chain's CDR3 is CASNPAVLAGGNEQFF. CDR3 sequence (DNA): TGTGCCAGCAACCCCGCTGTCCTAGCGGGGGGAAATGAGCAGTTCTTC.

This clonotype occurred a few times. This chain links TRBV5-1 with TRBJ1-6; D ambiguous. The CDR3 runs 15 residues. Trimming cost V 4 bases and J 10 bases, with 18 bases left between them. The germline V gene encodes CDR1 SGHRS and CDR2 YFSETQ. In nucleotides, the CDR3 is TGCGCCAGCAGCCCCGTCGATGGGGTTTTGTCACCCCTCCACTTT. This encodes CASSPVDGVLSPLHF.

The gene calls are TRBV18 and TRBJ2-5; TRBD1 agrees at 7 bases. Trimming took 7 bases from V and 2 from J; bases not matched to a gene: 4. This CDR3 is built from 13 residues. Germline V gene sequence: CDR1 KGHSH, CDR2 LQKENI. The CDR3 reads CASLGTEQETQYF. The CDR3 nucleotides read TGTGCCAGCTTAGGGACAGAGCAAGAGACCCAGTACTTC. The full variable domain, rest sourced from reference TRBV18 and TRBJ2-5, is NAGVMQNPRHLVRRRGQEARLRCSPMKGHSHVYWYRQLPEEGLKFMVYLQKENIIDESGMPKERFSAEFPKEGPSILRIQQVVRGDSAAYFCASLGTEQETQYFGPGTRLLVL.

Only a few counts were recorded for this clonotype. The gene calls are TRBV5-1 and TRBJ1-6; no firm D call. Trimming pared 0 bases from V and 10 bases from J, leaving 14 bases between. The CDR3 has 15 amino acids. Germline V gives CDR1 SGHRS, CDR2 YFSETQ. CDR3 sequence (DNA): TGCGCCAGCAGCTTGGGAGCCCCTGGGAGCTCACCCCTCCACTTT. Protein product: CASSLGAPGSSPLHF.

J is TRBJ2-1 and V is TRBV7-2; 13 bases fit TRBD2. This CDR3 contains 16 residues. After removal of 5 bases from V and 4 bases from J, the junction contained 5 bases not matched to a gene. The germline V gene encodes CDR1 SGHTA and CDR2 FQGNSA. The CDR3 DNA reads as TGTGCCAGCAGCACCCGACTAGCGGGGGGATACAATGAGCAGTTCTTC. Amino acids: CASSTRLAGGYNEQFF.

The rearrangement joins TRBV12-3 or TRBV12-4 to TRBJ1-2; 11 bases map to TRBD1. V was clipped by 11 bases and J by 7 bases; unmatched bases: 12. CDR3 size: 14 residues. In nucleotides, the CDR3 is TGTGCCTCACAGGCCGGACAGGGGGCCGGTGGCTACACCTTC. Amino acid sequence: CASQAGQGAGGYTF.

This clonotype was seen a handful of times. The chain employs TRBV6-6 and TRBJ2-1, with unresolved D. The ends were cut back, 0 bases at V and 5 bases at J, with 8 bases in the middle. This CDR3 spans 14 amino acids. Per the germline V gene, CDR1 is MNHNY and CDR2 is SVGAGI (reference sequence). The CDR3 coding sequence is TGTGCCAGCAGTTACTCGACTGCTAACAATGAGCAGTTCTTC. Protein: CASSYSTANNEQFF.

The CDR3 bases are TGTGCCAGCAGCCCCTGGACTAGCGGGAGGACTCCCTACAATGAGCAGTTCTTC. Residues: CASSPWTSGRTPYNEQFF. The J gene is TRBJ2-1, the V gene TRBV13, with TRBD2 identical over 14 bases. The length of the CDR3 is 18 residues. Germline V gene data show CDR1 as PRHDT and CDR2 as FYEKMQ (reference sequence). Trimming removed 5 bases from V and 2 bases from J; junction bases left unmatched: 8. Variable domain in full (rest from reference TRBV13 and TRBJ2-1): AAGVIQSPRHLIKEKRETATLKCYPIPRHDTVYWYQQGPGQDPQFLISFYEKMQSDKGSIPDRFSAQQFSDYHSELNMSSLELGDSALYFCASSPWTSGRTPYNEQFFGPGTRLTVL.